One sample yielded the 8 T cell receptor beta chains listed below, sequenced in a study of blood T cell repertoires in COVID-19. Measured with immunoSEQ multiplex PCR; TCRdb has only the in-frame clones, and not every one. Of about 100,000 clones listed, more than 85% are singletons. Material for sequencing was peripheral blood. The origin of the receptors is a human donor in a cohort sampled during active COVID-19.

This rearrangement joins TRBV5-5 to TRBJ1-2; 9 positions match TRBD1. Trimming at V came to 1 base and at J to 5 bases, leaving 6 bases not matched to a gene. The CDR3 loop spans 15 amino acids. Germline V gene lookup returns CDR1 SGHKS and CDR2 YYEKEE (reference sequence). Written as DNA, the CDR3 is TGTGCCAGCAGCTTGCGACAGGGGGGCATATATGGCTACACCTTC. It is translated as CASSLRQGGIYGYTF.

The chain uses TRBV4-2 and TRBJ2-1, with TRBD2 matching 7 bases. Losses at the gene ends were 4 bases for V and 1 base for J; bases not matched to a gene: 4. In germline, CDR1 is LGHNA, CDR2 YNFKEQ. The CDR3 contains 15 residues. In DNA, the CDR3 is TGTGCCAGCAGCCGACCTAGCGGTTCCTACAATGAGCAGTTCTTC. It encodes CASSRPSGSYNEQFF.

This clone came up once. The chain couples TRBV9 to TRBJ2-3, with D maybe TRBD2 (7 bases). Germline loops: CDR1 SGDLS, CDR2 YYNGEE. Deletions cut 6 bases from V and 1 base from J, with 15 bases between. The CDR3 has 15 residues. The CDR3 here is CASTFGGGRTDTQYF. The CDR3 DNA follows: TGTGCCAGCACCTTTGGCGGGGGCCGCACAGATACGCAGTATTTT.

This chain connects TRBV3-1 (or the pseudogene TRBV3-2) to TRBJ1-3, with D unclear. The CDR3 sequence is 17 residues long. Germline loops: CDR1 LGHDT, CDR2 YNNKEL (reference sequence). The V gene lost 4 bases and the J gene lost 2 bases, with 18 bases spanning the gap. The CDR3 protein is CASSPTLFLGPGNTIYF. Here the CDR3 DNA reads TGTGCCAGCAGCCCGACCCTCTTCCTTGGGCCTGGAAACACCATATATTTT.

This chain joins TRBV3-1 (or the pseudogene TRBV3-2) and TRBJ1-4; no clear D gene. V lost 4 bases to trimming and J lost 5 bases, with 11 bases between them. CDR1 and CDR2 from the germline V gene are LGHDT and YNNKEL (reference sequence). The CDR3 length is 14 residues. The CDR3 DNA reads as TGTGCCAGCAGCCTAGGGAGAAGGAATGAAAAACTGTTTTTT. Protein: CASSLGRRNEKLFF.

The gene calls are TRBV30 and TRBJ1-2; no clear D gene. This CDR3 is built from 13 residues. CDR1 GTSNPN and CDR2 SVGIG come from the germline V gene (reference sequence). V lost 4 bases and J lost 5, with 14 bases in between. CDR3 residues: CAWIPRGGYGYTF. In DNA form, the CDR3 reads TGTGCCTGGATCCCCCGGGGAGGGTATGGCTACACCTTC.

This chain's CDR3 is CASEGQGGSYEQYF. CDR3 nucleotide sequence: TGTGCCAGCGAGGGACAGGGAGGTTCCTACGAGCAGTACTTC. The chain recombines TRBV28 with TRBJ2-7, with 9 positions matching TRBD1. The CDR3 totals 14 residues. Germline V CDR1 and CDR2: MDHEN, SYDVKM. The ends lost 8 bases at V and 1 base at J; junction bases unmatched: 6.

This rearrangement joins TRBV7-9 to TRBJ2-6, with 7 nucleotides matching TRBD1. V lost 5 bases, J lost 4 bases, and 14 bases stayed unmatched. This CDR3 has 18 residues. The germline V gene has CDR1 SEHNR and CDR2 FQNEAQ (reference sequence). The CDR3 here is CASSRQGRASSGANVLTF. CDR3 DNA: TGTGCCAGCAGCAGACAGGGAAGGGCTTCTTCGGGGGCCAACGTCCTGACTTTC.